The table lists the clone carrying this TCR beta chain with many counts. What it binds is not known. The sample is drawn from a study of early T cells in non-severe SARS-CoV-2 infection. On the study more broadly: Sequenced bulk RNA came from whole blood that was unsorted, and chains were unpaired. Study-level findings and limits: VDJdb matching, biased toward anti-spike CD8 responses, missed private and CD4 specificities.

V was shortened by 3 bases and J by 0 bases, with 17 bases between the two germline ends. From germline, CDR1 is SGHAT and CDR2 FQNNGV. The CDR3 covers 17 residues. Unique molecular identifiers (one per individual cDNA molecule) were attached. TCRdb redid the calling of the 5' RACE reads with MiXCR, one entry per CDR3 protein. The sample holds some 71,000 distinct CDR3 sequences, around a tenth seen once. The source is an adult who was a healthcare worker with PCR-confirmed SARS-CoV-2 infection or an uninfected control (not recorded which). The material sequenced was whole blood. The chain is built from TRBV11-2 and TRBJ1-1; D remains ambiguous. This CDR3 is CASSFFALPNLNTEAFF. CDR3 DNA sequence: TGTGCCAGCAGCTTCTTTGCCCTTCCTAATCTGAACACTGAAGCTTTCTTT.